This entry describes one T cell receptor (beta chain). At the DNA level, this CDR3 is encoded by other sequences in the same sample as well. As processed by the authors: Filtering differed since immunoSEQ provided only junctions, with no quality scores. The repertoire was sequenced with immunoSEQ multiplex PCR; TCRdb's copy has only in-frame clones and lacks some. V and J calls and clone size are those listed in that table; D and trimming were worked out from the DNA. Of over 2 million clones in the sample, around 93% were seen once. This entry is derived from a study of shared clonotypes between healthy human individuals. The receptor was isolated from a man younger than 30 in good health. Some clones in this sample may be carry-over from other donors' samples. Sequenced sample: naive CD4+ T cells from PBMCs. Subset of the sample: CD45RA+ positively selected.

The CDR3 region is CAISERTGTNYGYTF. The CDR3 nucleotides read TGTGCCATCAGTGAACGGACAGGGACTAACTATGGCTACACCTTC. The gene calls are TRBV10-3 and TRBJ1-2; 8 positions match TRBD1. Per germline, CDR1 ENHRY and CDR2 SYGVKD. Trimming cost V 3 bases and J 0 bases; bases outside gene matches: 3. This CDR3 is 15 amino acids long.